The rows below give T cell receptor beta chains drawn from one sample of a study of beta chain features in type 1 diabetes. Libraries were prepared by immunoSEQ multiplex PCR; TCRdb keeps only in-frame clonotypes and omits some of them. The sample holds approximately 100,000 clones; about two fifths are singletons and the top ten take approximately 0.065%. Specimen: stem cell memory CD4+ T cells from blood. The receptors originated from a woman aged 18-30 years in good health. Each CDR3 is given without its conserved first and last residue. Fields, in order: D gene, J gene, V gene, CDR3 protein. A D gene is named only where the DNA matches it firmly.

D gene: TRBD1
J gene: TRBJ2-5
V gene: TRBV7-2
CDR3 protein: ASSPTGGVKTQY

D gene: NA
J gene: TRBJ2-7
V gene: TRBV5-1
CDR3 protein: ASSLRIADTYEQY

D gene: TRBD1
J gene: TRBJ1-2
V gene: TRBV18
CDR3 protein: ASSPPRDRPNYGYT

D gene: NA
J gene: TRBJ2-7
V gene: TRBV30
CDR3 protein: AWSVAKNLKDRGQY

D gene: NA
J gene: TRBJ1-2
V gene: TRBV6-6
CDR3 protein: ASSYRVVSYT

D gene: TRBD2
J gene: TRBJ2-7
V gene: TRBV7-6
CDR3 protein: ASSLWGGSPSHYEQY

D gene: TRBD1
J gene: TRBJ2-7
V gene: TRBV7-9
CDR3 protein: ASSSQGESYEQY

D gene: NA
J gene: TRBJ2-1
V gene: TRBV12-5
CDR3 protein: ASGPGWDSPSYNEQF

D gene: NA
J gene: TRBJ2-2
V gene: TRBV5-1
CDR3 protein: ASSAGRDSFNTGELF

D gene: NA
J gene: TRBJ2-4
V gene: TRBV19
CDR3 protein: ASSIDQRLVYSAKNIQY

D gene: NA
J gene: TRBJ2-1
V gene: TRBV18
CDR3 protein: ASSLRATGQSYNEQF

D gene: NA
J gene: TRBJ1-4
V gene: TRBV11-2
CDR3 protein: ASSLRFRGNEKLF

D gene: TRBD1
J gene: TRBJ2-3
V gene: TRBV27
CDR3 protein: ATFGVQGATDTQY

D gene: NA
J gene: TRBJ1-2
V gene: TRBV7-2
CDR3 protein: ASSFWALSDYGYT

D gene: TRBD1
J gene: TRBJ2-7
V gene: TRBV7-2
CDR3 protein: ASSTRQGNPYEQY

D gene: NA
J gene: TRBJ2-2
V gene: TRBV12-5
CDR3 protein: ASGPPGSGNTGELF

D gene: TRBD1
J gene: TRBJ1-3
V gene: TRBV18
CDR3 protein: ASSDRGTGNTIY

D gene: NA
J gene: TRBJ1-1
V gene: TRBV7-3
CDR3 protein: ASSRGKFTEAF

D gene: NA
J gene: TRBJ2-5
V gene: TRBV11-2
CDR3 protein: ASSFAGGETQY

D gene: TRBD1
J gene: TRBJ1-2
V gene: TRBV7-2
CDR3 protein: ASSLGRDSYGYT

D gene: NA
J gene: TRBJ2-7
V gene: TRBV28
CDR3 protein: ASSFSGAISYEQY

D gene: NA
J gene: TRBJ1-3
V gene: TRBV7-9
CDR3 protein: ASRFDSSGNTIY

D gene: TRBD1
J gene: TRBJ1-5
V gene: TRBV7-3
CDR3 protein: ASSSDRGLQPQH

D gene: TRBD1
J gene: TRBJ1-1
V gene: TRBV4-2
CDR3 protein: ASSPLGQGPTEAF

D gene: NA
J gene: TRBJ2-7
V gene: TRBV6-5
CDR3 protein: ASSKPRDSYEQY

D gene: TRBD2
J gene: TRBJ2-7
V gene: TRBV15
CDR3 protein: ATSRATSGRFPSYEQY

D gene: TRBD1
J gene: TRBJ2-3
V gene: TRBV5-1
CDR3 protein: ASSLARQGITGTQY

D gene: NA
J gene: TRBJ2-7
V gene: TRBV7-9
CDR3 protein: ASSLIRVEQY

D gene: TRBD1
J gene: TRBJ1-4
V gene: TRBV30
CDR3 protein: AWSLGTGFIAEKLF

D gene: TRBD2
J gene: TRBJ2-1
V gene: TRBV11-2
CDR3 protein: ASSLTSGSYNEQF

D gene: TRBD1
J gene: TRBJ2-7
V gene: TRBV5-1
CDR3 protein: ASSLNRGYEQY

D gene: TRBD1
J gene: TRBJ2-7
V gene: TRBV6-6
CDR3 protein: ASSPRGPTYEQY

D gene: TRBD2
J gene: TRBJ2-1
V gene: TRBV7-2
CDR3 protein: ASTPTSGRFNEQF

D gene: TRBD1
J gene: TRBJ1-1
V gene: TRBV19
CDR3 protein: ASTNSDRDNTEAF

D gene: NA
J gene: TRBJ1-2
V gene: TRBV18
CDR3 protein: ASSPWDIYGYT

D gene: TRBD1
J gene: TRBJ1-5
V gene: TRBV6-5
CDR3 protein: ASSYKQGNQPQH

D gene: NA
J gene: TRBJ2-7
V gene: TRBV20-1
CDR3 protein: SGGPGVEQY

D gene: TRBD1
J gene: TRBJ1-2
V gene: TRBV28
CDR3 protein: ASSTRSTGSYGYT

D gene: NA
J gene: TRBJ2-1
V gene: TRBV11-2
CDR3 protein: ASSLVGSSYNEQF

D gene: TRBD1
J gene: TRBJ1-5
V gene: TRBV7-7
CDR3 protein: ASSLGRYPRQGNDQPQH

D gene: NA
J gene: TRBJ2-3
V gene: TRBV9
CDR3 protein: ASSVRQGSDTQY

D gene: TRBD1
J gene: TRBJ1-5
V gene: TRBV18
CDR3 protein: ASSPQTGNSNQPQH

D gene: TRBD2
J gene: TRBJ2-3
V gene: TRBV27
CDR3 protein: ASSLMGLETDTQY

D gene: NA
J gene: TRBJ1-2
V gene: TRBV18
CDR3 protein: ASSPRGKSEMYGYT